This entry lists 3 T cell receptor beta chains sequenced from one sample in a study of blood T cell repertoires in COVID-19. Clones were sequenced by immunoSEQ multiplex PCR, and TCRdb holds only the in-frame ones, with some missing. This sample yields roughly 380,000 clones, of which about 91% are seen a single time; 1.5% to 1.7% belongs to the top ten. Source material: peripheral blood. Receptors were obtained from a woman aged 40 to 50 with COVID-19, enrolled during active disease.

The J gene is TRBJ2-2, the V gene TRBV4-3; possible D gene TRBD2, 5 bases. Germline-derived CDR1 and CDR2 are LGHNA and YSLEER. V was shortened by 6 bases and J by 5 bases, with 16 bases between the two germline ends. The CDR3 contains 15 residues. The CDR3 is CASREDFPHTGELFF. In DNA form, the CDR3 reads TGCGCCAGCAGAGAGGACTTTCCGCATACCGGGGAGCTGTTTTTT.

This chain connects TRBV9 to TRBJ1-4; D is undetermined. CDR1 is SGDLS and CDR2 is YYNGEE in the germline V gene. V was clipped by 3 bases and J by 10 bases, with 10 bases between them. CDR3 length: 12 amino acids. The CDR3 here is CASSAPNGKLFF. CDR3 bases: TGTGCCAGCAGCGCCCCGAACGGAAAACTGTTTTTT.

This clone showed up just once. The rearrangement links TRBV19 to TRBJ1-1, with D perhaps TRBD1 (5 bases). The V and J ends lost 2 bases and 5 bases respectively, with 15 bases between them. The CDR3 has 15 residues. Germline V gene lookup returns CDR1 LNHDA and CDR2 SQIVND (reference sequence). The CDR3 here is CASSIPGTPWTEAFF. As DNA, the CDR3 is TGTGCCAGTAGTATACCCGGGACTCCGTGGACTGAAGCTTTCTTT.